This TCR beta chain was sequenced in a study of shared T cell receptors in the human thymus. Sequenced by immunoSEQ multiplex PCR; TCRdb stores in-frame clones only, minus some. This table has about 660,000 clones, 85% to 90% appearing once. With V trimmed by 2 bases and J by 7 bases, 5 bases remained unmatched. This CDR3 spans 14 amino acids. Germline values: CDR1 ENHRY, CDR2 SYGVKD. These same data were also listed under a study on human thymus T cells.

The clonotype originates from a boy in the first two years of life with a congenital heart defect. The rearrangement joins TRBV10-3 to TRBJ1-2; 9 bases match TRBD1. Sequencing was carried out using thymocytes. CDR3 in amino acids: CAISEGKGQGGYTF. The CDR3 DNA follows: TGTGCCATCAGTGAGGGAAAGGGACAGGGTGGCTACACCTTC.